This T cell receptor beta chain was observed in a study of Graves' ophthalmopathy and Graves' hyperthyroidism. Study-level information: Sampling took place at initial diagnosis, with peripheral blood obtained before any treatment.

This clonotype showed up many times. Its antigen is not known. Transcripts of RNA were the source for amplifying TCR beta CDR3 regions. RT-PCR was first run with HTBI primers, then multiplex PCR in a second round. TCRdb independently ran MiXCR on the multiplex PCR reads; one entry per CDR3 protein. The repertoire holds approximately 460,000 distinct CDR3 sequences, approximately 15% seen once, with approximately 9.8% in the top ten. Other autoimmune diseases, uncontrolled infections, pregnancy and lactation each led to patient exclusion. PBMCs were obtained from about 9.5 ml of fresh peripheral blood. Study-wide results and limits: The 13-signature model separated ophthalmopathy from stable hyperthyroidism at 85% to 90% sensitivity and nearly 83% specificity.

Trimming removed 9 bases from V and 7 bases from J, with 15 bases in between. Germline lookup yields CDR1 MDHEN and CDR2 SYDVKM. The CDR3 is 12 residues long. The chain has TRBV28 and TRBJ1-2; D remains unclear. The sample taken for sequencing was blood. The sequence derives from a woman aged 30 to 39 with Graves' ophthalmopathy. The chain's CDR3 is CASSTPVGGYTF. Here the CDR3 DNA reads TGTGCCAGTTCTACTCCCGTGGGTGGCTACACCTTC.